This T cell receptor beta chain is drawn from a study of cytomegalovirus exposure and HLA in healthy donors. General study points: When presence/absence was analysed, sequencing depth was taken to be roughly uniform across donors. As a later analysis revealed, most CMV-associated TCR beta chains appeared HLA-restricted. CMV serostatus was the sole immune exposure data available.

The PCR contained 60 Vbeta and 13 Jbeta primers. Methods used by the authors: Unique TCR beta chains numbered roughly 83 million in a later analysis, with some 9.9 million shared. Only in-frame clones appear in the TCRdb table, and some are missing; sequencing was by immunoSEQ multiplex PCR. D and trimming were read from the DNA, whereas the V and J calls and clone size are those reported in that table. The data show 100,000 or so clones, around 85% seen once. Note on this clone: The target antigen is unknown.

This receptor was taken from a man aged 18 to 35 in good health and CMV-seronegative. Sequenced material: PBMCs.

In DNA form, the CDR3 reads TGTGCCAGCAGTCAACCGGGACAGGGGGCCGTGCAGTACTTC. Its protein product is CASSQPGQGAVQYF. This chain connects TRBV7-9 to TRBJ2-7, with 12 bases aligning to TRBD1. The CDR3 is 14 residues long. The trim removed 6 bases at V and 9 bases at J, leaving 9 bases unmatched. Germline V gives CDR1 SEHNR, CDR2 FQNEAQ (reference sequence).